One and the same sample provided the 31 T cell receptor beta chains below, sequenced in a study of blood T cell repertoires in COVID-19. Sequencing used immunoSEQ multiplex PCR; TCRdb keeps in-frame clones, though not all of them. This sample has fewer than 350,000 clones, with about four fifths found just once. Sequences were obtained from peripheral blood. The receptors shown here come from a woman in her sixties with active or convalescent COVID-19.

The CDR3 region is CASSLGQGRTMNTEAFF. CDR3 nucleotides: TGTGCCAGCAGCTTAGGACAGGGTCGAACGATGAACACTGAAGCTTTCTTT. The rearrangement joins TRBV5-6 to TRBJ1-1, with TRBD1 identical over 8 bases. Germline values: CDR1 SGHDT, CDR2 YYEEEE. The V segment lost 2 bases and the J segment 0 bases; nucleotides outside the gene matches: 9. The CDR3 is 17 amino acids. Full variable domain (missing parts from reference TRBV5-6 and TRBJ1-1): DAGVTQSPTHLIKTRGQQVTLRCSPKSGHDTVSWYQQALGQGPQFIFQYYEEEERQRGNFPDRFSGHQFPNYSSELNVNALLLGDSALYLCASSLGQGRTMNTEAFFGQGTRLTVV.

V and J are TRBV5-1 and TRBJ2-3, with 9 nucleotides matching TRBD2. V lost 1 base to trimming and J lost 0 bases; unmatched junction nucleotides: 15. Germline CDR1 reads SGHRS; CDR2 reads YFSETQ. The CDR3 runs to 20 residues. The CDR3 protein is CASSLTTSGGFAASTDTQYF. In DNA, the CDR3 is TGCGCCAGCAGCTTGACTACAAGCGGGGGGTTCGCCGCTAGCACAGATACGCAGTATTTT.

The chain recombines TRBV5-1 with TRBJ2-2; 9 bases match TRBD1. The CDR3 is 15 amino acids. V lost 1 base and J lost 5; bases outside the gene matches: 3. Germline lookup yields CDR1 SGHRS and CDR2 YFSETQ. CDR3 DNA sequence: TGCGCCAGCAGCTTGCCGGGACAGGGTACCGGGGAGCTGTTTTTT. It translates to CASSLPGQGTGELFF.

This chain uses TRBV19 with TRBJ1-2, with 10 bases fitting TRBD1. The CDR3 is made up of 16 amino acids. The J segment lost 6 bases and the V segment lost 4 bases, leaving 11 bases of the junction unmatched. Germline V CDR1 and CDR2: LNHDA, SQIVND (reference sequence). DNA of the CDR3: TGTGCCAGTAGTACAATCCCGGGACAGGGGAACGATGGCTACACCTTC. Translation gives CASSTIPGQGNDGYTF.

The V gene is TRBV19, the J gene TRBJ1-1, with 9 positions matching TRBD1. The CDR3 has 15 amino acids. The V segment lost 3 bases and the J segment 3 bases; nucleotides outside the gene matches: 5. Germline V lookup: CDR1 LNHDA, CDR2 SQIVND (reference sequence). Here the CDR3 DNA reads TGTGCCAGTAGTATTGGGTGGACAGGGGACACTGAAGCTTTCTTT. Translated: CASSIGWTGDTEAFF. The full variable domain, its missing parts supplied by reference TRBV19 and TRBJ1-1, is DGGITQSPKYLFRKEGQNVTLSCEQNLNHDAMYWYRQDPGQGLRLIYYSQIVNDFQKGDIAEGYSVSREKKESFPLTVTSAQKNPTAFYLCASSIGWTGDTEAFFGQGTRLTVV.

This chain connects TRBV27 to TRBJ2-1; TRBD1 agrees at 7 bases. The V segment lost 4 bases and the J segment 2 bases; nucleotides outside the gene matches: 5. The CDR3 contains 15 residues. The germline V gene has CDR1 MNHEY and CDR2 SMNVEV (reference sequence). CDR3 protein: CASSYTGTAYNEQFF. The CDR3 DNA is TGTGCCAGCAGTTACACCGGGACAGCCTACAATGAGCAGTTCTTC.

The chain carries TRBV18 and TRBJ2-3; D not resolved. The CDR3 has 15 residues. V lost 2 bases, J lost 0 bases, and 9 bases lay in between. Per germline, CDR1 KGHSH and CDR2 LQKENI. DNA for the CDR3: TGTGCCAGCTCACCAGCCCAGGCTAGCACAGATACGCAGTATTTT. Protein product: CASSPAQASTDTQYF.

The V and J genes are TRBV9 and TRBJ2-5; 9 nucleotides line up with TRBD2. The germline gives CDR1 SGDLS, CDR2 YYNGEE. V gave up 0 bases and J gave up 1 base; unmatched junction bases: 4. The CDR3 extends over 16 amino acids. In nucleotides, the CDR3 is TGTGCCAGCAGCGTAGGGATAGCGGGGGCCCAAGAGACCCAGTACTTC. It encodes CASSVGIAGAQETQYF.

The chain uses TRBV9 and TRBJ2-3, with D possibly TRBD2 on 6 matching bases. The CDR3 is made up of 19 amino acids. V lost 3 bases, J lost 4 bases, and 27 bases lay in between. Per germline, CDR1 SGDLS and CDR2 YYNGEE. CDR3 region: CASSAHHQLGGPWADTQYF. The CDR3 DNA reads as TGTGCCAGCAGCGCCCACCACCAGCTCGGGGGACCTTGGGCAGATACGCAGTATTTT.

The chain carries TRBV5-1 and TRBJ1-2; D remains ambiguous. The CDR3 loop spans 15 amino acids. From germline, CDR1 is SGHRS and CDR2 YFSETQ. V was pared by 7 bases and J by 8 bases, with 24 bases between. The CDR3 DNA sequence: TGCGCCAGCTCATTAACGGACGGCCGCCGGGGAGGCTACACCTTC. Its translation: CASSLTDGRRGGYTF.

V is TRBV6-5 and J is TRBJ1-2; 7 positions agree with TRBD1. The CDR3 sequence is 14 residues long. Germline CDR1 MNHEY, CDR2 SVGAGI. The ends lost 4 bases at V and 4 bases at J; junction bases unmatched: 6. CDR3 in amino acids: CASSSRDSPYGYTF. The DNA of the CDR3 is TGTGCCAGCAGTTCAAGGGACAGCCCCTATGGCTACACCTTC.

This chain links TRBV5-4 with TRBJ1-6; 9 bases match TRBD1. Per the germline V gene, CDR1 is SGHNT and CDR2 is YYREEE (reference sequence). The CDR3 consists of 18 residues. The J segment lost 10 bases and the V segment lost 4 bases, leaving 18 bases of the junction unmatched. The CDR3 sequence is CASSLPWPGGQGNSPLHF. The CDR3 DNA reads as TGTGCCAGCAGCCTCCCCTGGCCCGGCGGACAGGGGAACTCACCCCTCCACTTT.

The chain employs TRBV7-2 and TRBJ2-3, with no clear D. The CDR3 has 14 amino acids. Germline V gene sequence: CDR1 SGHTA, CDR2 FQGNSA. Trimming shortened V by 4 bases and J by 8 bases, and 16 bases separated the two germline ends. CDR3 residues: CASSYLSLSGTQYF. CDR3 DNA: TGTGCCAGCAGCTACTTGTCCCTTAGTGGTACGCAGTATTTT.

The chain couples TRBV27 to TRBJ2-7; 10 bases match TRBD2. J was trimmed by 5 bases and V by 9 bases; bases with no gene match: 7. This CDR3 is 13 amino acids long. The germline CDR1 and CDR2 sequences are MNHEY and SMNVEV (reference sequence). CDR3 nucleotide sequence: TGTGCCAGTAAGCGGGGGGGCACGGACGAGCAGTACTTC. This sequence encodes CASKRGGTDEQYF.

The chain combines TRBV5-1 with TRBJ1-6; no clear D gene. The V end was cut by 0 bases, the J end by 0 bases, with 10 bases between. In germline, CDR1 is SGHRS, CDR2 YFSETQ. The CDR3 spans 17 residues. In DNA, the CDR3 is TGCGCCAGCAGCTTGGCCGGGGATAGCTCCTATAATTCACCCCTCCACTTT. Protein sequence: CASSLAGDSSYNSPLHF. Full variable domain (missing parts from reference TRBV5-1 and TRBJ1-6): KAGVTQTPRYLIKTRGQQVTLSCSPISGHRSVSWYQQTPGQGLQFLFEYFSETQRNKGNFPGRFSGRQFSNSRSEMNVSTLELGDSALYLCASSLAGDSSYNSPLHFGNGTRLTVT.

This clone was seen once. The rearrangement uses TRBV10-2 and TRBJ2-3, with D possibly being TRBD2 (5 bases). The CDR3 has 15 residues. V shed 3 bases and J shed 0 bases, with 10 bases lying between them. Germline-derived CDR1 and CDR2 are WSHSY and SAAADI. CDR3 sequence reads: CASSDRGGSTDTQYF. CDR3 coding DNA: TGCGCCAGCAGTGATCGGGGTGGAAGCACAGATACGCAGTATTTT.

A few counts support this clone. CDR3 DNA sequence: TGCAGCGTTGACGCAGGGAAAGGTACTGAAGCTTTCTTT. This gives the protein CSVDAGKGTEAFF. The chain links TRBV29-1 to TRBJ1-1, with a tentative D call TRBD1 (5 bases). CDR3 length equals 13 residues. From germline, CDR1 is SQVTM and CDR2 ANQGSEA. Trimming stripped 3 bases from V and 5 bases from J, with 13 bases between. The entire variable domain, with the rest obtained from reference TRBV29-1 and TRBJ1-1, is as follows: SAVISQKPSRDICQRGTSLTIQCQVDSQVTMMFWYRQQPGQSLTLIATANQGSEATYESGFVIDKFPISRPNLTFSTLTVSNMSPEDSSIYLCSVDAGKGTEAFFGQGTRLTVV.

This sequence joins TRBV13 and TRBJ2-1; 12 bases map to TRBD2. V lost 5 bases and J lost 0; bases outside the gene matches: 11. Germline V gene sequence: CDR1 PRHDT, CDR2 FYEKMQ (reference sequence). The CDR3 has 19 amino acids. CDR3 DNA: TGTGCCAGCAGCCGAACCACTAGCGGGGGGTCGACCTCCTACAATGAGCAGTTCTTC. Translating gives CASSRTTSGGSTSYNEQFF.

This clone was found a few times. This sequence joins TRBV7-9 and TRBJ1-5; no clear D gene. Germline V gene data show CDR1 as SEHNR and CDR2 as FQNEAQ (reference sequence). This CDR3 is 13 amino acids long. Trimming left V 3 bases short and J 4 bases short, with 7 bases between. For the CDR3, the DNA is TGTGCCAGCAGCTTGGCCAGTAATCAGCCCCAGCATTTT. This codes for CASSLASNQPQHF.

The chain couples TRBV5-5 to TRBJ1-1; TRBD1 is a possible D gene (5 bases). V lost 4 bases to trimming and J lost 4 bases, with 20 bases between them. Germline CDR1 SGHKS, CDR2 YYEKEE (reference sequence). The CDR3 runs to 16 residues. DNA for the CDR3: TGTGCCAGCAGCCCCTTTTGGACTGGGACTACCACTGAAGCTTTCTTT. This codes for CASSPFWTGTTTEAFF.

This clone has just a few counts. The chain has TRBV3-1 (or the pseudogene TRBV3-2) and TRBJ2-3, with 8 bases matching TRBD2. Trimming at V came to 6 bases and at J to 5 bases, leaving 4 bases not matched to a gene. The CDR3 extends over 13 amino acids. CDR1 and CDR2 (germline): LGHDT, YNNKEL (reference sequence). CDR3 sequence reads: CASSNSGEDTQYF. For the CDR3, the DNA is TGTGCCAGCAGTAATAGCGGGGAAGATACGCAGTATTTT.

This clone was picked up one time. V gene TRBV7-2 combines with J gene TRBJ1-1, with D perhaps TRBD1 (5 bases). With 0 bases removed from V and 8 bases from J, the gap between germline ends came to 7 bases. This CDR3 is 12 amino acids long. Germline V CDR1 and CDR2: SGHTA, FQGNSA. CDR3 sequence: CASSLAAGEAFF. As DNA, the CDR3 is TGTGCCAGCAGCTTAGCGGCAGGGGAAGCTTTCTTT.

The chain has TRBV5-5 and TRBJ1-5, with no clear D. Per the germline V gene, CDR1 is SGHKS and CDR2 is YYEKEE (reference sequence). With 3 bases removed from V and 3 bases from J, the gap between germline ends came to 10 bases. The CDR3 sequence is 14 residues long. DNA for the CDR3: TGTGCCAGCAGCTCCTGGGCCCCCAATCAGCCCCAGCATTTT. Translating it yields CASSSWAPNQPQHF. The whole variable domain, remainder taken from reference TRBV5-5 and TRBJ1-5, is DAGVTQSPTHLIKTRGQQVTLRCSPISGHKSVSWYQQVLGQGPQFIFQYYEKEERGRGNFPDRFSARQFPNYSSELNVNALLLGDSALYLCASSSWAPNQPQHFGDGTRLSIL.

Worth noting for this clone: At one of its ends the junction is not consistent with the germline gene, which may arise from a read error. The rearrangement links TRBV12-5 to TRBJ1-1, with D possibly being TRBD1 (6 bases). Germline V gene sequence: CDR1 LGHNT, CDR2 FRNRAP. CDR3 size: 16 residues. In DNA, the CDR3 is TGTGCTAGTGCTTTGGGCAGGGGCGCAAGGTACGCTGAAGCTTTCTTT. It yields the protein CASALGRGARYAEAFF.

CDR3 in DNA: TGTGCCAGCAGTTCTACGCGTCCAGGGGAGATCGATCAGCCCCAGCATTTT. This translates into CASSSTRPGEIDQPQHF. The J gene is TRBJ1-5, the V gene TRBV7-2; D is perhaps TRBD1 (6 bases). V was trimmed by 6 bases and J by 5 bases, leaving 23 bases between them. This CDR3 comprises 17 residues. In germline, CDR1 is SGHTA, CDR2 FQGNSA.

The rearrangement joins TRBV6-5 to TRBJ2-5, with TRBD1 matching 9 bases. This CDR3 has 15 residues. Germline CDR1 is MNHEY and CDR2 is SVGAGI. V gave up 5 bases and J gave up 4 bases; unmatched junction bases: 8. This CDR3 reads CASSHRGQRGETQYF. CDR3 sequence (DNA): TGTGCCAGCAGTCACAGGGGGCAAAGAGGAGAGACCCAGTACTTC.

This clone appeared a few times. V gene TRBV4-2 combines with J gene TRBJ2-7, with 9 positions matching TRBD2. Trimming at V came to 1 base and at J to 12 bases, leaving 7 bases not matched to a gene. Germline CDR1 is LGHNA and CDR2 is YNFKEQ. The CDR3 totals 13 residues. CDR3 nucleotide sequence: TGTGCCAGCAGCCAAGTTAGCGGGGGCCCACCGTACTTC. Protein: CASSQVSGGPPYF.

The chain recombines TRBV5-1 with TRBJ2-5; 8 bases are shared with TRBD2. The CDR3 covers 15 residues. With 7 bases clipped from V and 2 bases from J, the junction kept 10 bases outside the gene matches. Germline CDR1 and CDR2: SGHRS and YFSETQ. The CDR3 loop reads CASGQPGLEQETQYF. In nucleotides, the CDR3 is TGCGCCAGCGGTCAACCGGGACTAGAACAAGAGACCCAGTACTTC.

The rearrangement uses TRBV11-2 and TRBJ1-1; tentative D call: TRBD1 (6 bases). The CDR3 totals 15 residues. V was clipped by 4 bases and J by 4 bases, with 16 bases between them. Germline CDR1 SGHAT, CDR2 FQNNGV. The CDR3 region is CASSSPGGAVTEAFF. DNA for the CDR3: TGTGCCAGCAGCTCCCCTGGGGGGGCAGTCACTGAAGCTTTCTTT.

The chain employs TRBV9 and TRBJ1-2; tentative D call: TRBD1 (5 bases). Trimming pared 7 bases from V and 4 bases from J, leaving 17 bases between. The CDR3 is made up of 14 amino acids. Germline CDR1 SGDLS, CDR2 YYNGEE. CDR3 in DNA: TGTGCCAGCGCGCGGGGGGTGATAGGCTATGGCTACACCTTC. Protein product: CASARGVIGYGYTF.

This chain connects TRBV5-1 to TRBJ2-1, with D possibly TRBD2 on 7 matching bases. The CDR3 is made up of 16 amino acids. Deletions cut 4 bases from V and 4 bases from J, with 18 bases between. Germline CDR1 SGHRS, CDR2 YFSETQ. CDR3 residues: CASSPYSGGDYNEQFF. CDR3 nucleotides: TGCGCCAGCAGCCCCTACTCGGGGGGCGATTACAATGAGCAGTTCTTC.